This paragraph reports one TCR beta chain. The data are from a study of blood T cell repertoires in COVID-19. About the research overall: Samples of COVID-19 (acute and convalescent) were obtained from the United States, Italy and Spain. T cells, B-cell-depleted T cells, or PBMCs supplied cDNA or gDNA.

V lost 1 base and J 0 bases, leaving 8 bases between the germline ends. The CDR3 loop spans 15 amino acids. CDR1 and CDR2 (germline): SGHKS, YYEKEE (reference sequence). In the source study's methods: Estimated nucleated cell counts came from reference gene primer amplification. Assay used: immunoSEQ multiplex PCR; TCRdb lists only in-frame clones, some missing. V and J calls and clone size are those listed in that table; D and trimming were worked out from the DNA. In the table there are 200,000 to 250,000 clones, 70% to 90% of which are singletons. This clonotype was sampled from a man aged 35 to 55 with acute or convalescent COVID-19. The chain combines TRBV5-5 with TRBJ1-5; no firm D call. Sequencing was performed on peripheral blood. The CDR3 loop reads CASSLWAPSNQPQHF. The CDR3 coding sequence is TGTGCCAGCAGCTTGTGGGCCCCTAGCAATCAGCCCCAGCATTTT. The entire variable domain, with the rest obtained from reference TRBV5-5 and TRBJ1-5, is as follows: DAGVTQSPTHLIKTRGQQVTLRCSPISGHKSVSWYQQVLGQGPQFIFQYYEKEERGRGNFPDRFSARQFPNYSSELNVNALLLGDSALYLCASSLWAPSNQPQHFGDGTRLSIL.